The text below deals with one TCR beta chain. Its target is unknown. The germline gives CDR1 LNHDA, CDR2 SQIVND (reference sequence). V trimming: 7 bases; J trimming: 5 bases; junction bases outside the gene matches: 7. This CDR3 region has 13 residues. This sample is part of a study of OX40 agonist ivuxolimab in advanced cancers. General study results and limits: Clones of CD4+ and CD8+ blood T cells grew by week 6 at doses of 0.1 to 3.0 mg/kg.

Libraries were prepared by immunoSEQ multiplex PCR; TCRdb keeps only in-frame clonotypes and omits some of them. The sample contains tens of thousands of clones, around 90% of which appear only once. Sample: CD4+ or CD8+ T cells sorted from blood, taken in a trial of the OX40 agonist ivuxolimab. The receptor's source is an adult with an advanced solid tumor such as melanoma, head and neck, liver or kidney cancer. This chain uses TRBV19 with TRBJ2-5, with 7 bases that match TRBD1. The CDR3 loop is CASNNRGFETQYF. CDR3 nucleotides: TGTGCCAGTAATAACAGGGGATTTGAGACCCAGTACTTC.